The entry below gives a single T cell receptor (beta chain) sequence along with its context. Its cognate antigen is unknown. The record originates from a study of blood T cells in healthy people across ages. A J-beta primer mix and a sample-barcoded 5' primer were used in a second PCR of about 7 to 12 cycles. Every cDNA molecule carried a tag from a template-switch adaptor bearing 12 random nucleotides. TCRdb independently ran MiXCR on the 5' RACE reads; one entry per CDR3 protein. The table has about 1.8 million distinct CDR3 sequences, roughly 52% seen once. Every sample had a minimum of 6 million PBMCs isolated. Germline V gene data show CDR1 as LGHNA and CDR2 as YSLEER. CDR3 length: 14 residues. V dropped 4 bases and J dropped 7 bases, with 13 bases sitting between them. Study-wide results and limits: Researchers said unsorted PBMCs prevented a conclusive naive versus antigen-experienced comparison.

The chain employs TRBV4-3 and TRBJ1-4; D uncertain. The sequenced sample was blood. The sequence came from a woman aged 40 to 50 in good health. CDR3 in DNA: TGCGCCAGCAGCCGGGGAGCCGGTAGTGAAAAACTGTTTTTT. This codes for CASSRGAGSEKLFF.